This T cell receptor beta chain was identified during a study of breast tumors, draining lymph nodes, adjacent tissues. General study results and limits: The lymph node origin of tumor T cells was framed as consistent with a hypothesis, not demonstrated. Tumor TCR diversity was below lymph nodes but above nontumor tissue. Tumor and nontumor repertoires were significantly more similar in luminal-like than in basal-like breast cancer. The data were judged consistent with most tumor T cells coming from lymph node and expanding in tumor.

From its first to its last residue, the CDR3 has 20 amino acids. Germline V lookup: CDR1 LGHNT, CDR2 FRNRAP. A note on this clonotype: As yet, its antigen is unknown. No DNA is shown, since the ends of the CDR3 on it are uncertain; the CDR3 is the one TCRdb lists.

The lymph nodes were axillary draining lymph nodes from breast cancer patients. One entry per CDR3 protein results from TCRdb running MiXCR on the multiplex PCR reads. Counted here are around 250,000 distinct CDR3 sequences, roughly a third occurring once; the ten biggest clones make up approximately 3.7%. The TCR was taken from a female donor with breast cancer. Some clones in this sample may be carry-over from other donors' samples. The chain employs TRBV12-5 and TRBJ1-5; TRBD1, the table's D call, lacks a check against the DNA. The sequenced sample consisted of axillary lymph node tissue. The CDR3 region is CASSRAGANVLTFGNQPQHF.